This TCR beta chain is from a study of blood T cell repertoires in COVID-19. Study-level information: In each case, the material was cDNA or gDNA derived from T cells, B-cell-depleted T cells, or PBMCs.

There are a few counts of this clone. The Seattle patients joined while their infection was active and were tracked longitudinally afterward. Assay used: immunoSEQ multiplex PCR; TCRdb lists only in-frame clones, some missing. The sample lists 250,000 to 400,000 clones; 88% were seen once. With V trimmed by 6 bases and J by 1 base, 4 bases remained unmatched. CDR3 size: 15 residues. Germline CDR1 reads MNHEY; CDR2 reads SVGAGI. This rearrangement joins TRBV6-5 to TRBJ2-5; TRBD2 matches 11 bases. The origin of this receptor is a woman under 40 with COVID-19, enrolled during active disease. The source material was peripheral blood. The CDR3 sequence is CASRKLAGAQETQYF. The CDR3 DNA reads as TGTGCCAGCAGGAAACTAGCGGGGGCCCAAGAGACCCAGTACTTC.